The source of this TCR beta chain is a study of intratumoral heterogeneity in liver cancer. Study-level points and caveats: Overall T cell clonality did not differ significantly between tumor regions. Region b showed significantly fewer unique T-cell clonal expansions than region a.

Tumour samples came from separate, distinct regions of the hepatocellular carcinoma nodule. Early-stage hepatocellular carcinoma patients were treatment-naïve prior to resection. Samples came from areas without visible necrosis or hemorrhage. This clone is labeled as medium-sized. Its antigen remains unidentified. TCRdb keeps only in-frame clones here, not all; method: immunoSEQ multiplex PCR. The profile shows 6,000 to 7,000 clones, roughly half of them singletons. The clonotype was recovered from a man between 65 and 85 years old with hepatocellular carcinoma. The source was tumor tissue, collected before any cancer treatment.

The CDR3 protein is CASSSQGQEGEKLFF. The CDR3 nucleotides read TGCGCCAGCAGCTCCCAGGGACAGGAGGGTGAAAAACTGTTTTTT. The rearrangement uses TRBV5-1 and TRBJ1-4; TRBD1 matches at 8 bases. Germline CDR1 is SGHRS and CDR2 is YFSETQ. This CDR3 region has 15 residues. V shed 3 bases, J shed 7 bases, and the junction held 8 bases outside the gene matches. Drawing the rest from reference TRBV5-1 and TRBJ1-4, the complete variable domain is KAGVTQTPRYLIKTRGQQVTLSCSPISGHRSVSWYQQTPGQGLQFLFEYFSETQRNKGNFPGRFSGRQFSNSRSEMNVSTLELGDSALYLCASSSQGQEGEKLFFGSGTQLSVL.